Listed below are T cell receptor beta chains from one sample, sequenced in a study of T cell changes during pregnancy in multiple sclerosis. The repertoire was sequenced with immunoSEQ multiplex PCR; TCRdb's copy has only in-frame clones and lacks some. The sample holds 25,000 to 30,000 clones, 89% seen once. The source was CD8+ T cells from peripheral blood mononuclear cells, collected in the second trimester of pregnancy. These receptors were obtained from a female donor with multiple sclerosis, enrolled in a pregnancy study. Both conserved end residues are part of each CDR3. Each record gives: clone size, J gene, V gene, CDR3 protein. Clone size is stated in some rows and not others, as once, few, many or a class when expanded.

once,TRBJ2-1,TRBV5-1,CASSLVSGGANEQFF
NA,TRBJ2-1,TRBV28,CASSSPVGEGSYDEQFF
NA,TRBJ2-1,TRBV5-1,CASSNSGVYNEQFF
NA,TRBJ1-1,TRBV15,CATGQDNTEAFF
once,TRBJ2-1,TRBV27,CASSDLIAGAGNEQFF
NA,TRBJ2-1,TRBV13,CASSLVASLDNEQFF
NA,TRBJ2-7,TRBV29-1,CSVEVQGNEQYF
NA,TRBJ2-5,TRBV9,CASSVEERSGETQYF
once,TRBJ2-2,TRBV7-9,CASSLVAGGLQGTGELFF
NA,TRBJ2-2,TRBV7-9,CASSPSRGSGTGELFF
once,TRBJ1-1,TRBV4-1,CASSLTTGRGTEAFF
NA,TRBJ2-1,TRBV27,CASSSPGTGDNEQFF
NA,TRBJ2-1,TRBV18,CASSPAGEAGNEQFF
NA,TRBJ2-3,TRBV28,CASSTQEERGSDTQYF
NA,TRBJ2-5,TRBV4-1,CASSQDPGGETQYF
NA,TRBJ1-2,TRBV6-5,CASSYSEGARYGYTF
NA,TRBJ2-5,TRBV27,CASSPTWQEETQYF
NA,TRBJ2-7,TRBV19,CASSMVGGREQYF
NA,TRBJ1-6,TRBV28,CASSPGGGSLHF
NA,TRBJ2-1,TRBV7-7,CASSFSGTRGDEQFF
NA,TRBJ1-2,TRBV6-5,CASSYGQVYTF
NA,TRBJ1-6,TRBV28,CASSPHLTGDPYNSPLHF
NA,TRBJ2-5,TRBV5-6,CASSLVAGETQYF
NA,TRBJ1-2,TRBV7-8,CASSDIVSRPTNYGYTF
NA,TRBJ1-2,TRBV6-4,CASSPTSEAVYGYTF
NA,TRBJ1-4,TRBV5-4,CASSLAGGHEKLFF
few,TRBJ1-1,TRBV9,CASSVDGGYSEAFF
NA,TRBJ1-1,TRBV4-3,CASSQLTNTEAFF
NA,TRBJ2-3,TRBV23-1,CASSQSTRGDTTDTQYF
NA,TRBJ2-1,TRBV6-4,CASSFKTSGSDEQFF
NA,TRBJ2-7,TRBV7-9,CASSSSRGVGHYEQYF
NA,TRBJ2-1,TRBV6-5,CASGLLAGTYNEQFF
NA,TRBJ1-2,TRBV5-6,CASSPGGSTSPYYGYTF
NA,TRBJ2-1,TRBV6-4,CASSDSVGGAYNEQFF
NA,TRBJ1-1,TRBV14,CASSQYFRGFTEAFF
NA,TRBJ2-3,TRBV6-6,CASKPASPADTQYF
few,TRBJ1-1,TRBV6-6,CASTPGSAGGTEAFF
NA,TRBJ2-2,TRBV6-5,CASSYSFPGGGGELFF
NA,TRBJ2-3,TRBV2,CASGTRAGGPPDTQYF
once,TRBJ1-3,TRBV6-6,CASSYEGAGNTIYF
NA,TRBJ1-2,TRBV4-3,CASSQEFQGSYGYTF
few,TRBJ2-3,TRBV2,CASSEAGHSSGSSDTQYF
NA,TRBJ1-4,TRBV4-3,CASSQDQESGLLFF
NA,TRBJ1-2,TRBV6-4,CASSPTGVDGYTF
once,TRBJ2-3,TRBV5-1,CASSQGTSPRTDTQYF
once,TRBJ2-1,TRBV12-5,CASSSGYNEQFF
NA,TRBJ1-2,TRBV5-8,CASRYKTTGPLRTF
NA,TRBJ1-1,TRBV7-9,CASSSRQVTAFF
NA,TRBJ1-2,TRBV19,CASGTPSYGYTF
NA,TRBJ2-7,TRBV4-1,CASSQDSRVLEQYF
NA,TRBJ2-3,TRBV19,CASSIGSGNTDTQYF
NA,TRBJ1-2,TRBV27,CASSFGRGVGGYTF
NA,TRBJ1-1,TRBV11-2,CASSNYGQGMNTEAFF